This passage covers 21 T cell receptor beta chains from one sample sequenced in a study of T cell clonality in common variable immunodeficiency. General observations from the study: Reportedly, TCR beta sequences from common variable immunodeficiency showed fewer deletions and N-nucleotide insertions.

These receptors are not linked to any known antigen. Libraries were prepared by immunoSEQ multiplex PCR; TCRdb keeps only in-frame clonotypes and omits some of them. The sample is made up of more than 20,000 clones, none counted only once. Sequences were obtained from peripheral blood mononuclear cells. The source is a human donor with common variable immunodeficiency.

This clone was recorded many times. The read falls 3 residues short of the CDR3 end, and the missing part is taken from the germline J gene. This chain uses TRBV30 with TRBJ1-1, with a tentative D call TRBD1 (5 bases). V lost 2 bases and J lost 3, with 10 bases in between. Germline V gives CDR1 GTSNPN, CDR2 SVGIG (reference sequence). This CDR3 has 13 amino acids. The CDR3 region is CAWSIEGDTEAFF. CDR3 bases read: TGTGCCTGGAGTATTGAAGGGGACACTGAA.

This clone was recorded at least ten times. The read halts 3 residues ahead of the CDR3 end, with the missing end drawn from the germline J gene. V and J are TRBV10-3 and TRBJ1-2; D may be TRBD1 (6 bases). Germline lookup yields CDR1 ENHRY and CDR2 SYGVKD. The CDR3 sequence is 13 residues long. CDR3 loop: CAISEGRGYGYTF. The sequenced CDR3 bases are TGTGCCATCAGTGAGGGCAGGGGCTACGGC.

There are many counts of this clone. Partial CDR3 DNA: TGTGCCAGTAGTCTCCATTCGCCAAGCGGGGGGGCAAGTGAG. Amino acid sequence: CASSLHSPSGGASE. Given in full, the CDR3 is CASSLHSPSGGASEQFF. This chain links TRBV19 with TRBJ2-1; 10 bases are shared with TRBD2. The sequenced fragment ends 3 residues before the CDR3 boundary, so the rest is inferred from the germline J gene. Germline values: CDR1 LNHDA, CDR2 SQIVND (reference sequence). V gave up 5 bases and J gave up 9 bases; unmatched junction bases: 16. This CDR3 region has 17 residues. Combining the CDR3 with reference TRBV19 and TRBJ2-1 gives the whole variable domain DGGITQSPKYLFRKEGQNVTLSCEQNLNHDAMYWYRQDPGQGLRLIYYSQIVNDFQKGDIAEGYSVSREKKESFPLTVTSAQKNPTAFYLCASSLHSPSGGASEQFFGPGTRLTVL.

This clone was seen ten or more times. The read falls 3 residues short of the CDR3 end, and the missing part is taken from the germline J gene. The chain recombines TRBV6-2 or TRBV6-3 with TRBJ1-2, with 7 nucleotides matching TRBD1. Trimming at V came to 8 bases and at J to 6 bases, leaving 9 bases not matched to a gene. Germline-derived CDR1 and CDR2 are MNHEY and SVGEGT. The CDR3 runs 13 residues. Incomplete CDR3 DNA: TGTGCCAGCGGCCAGGGGGTCTGGAATGGC. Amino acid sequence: CASGQGVWNG. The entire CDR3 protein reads CASGQGVWNGYTF.

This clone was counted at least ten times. The CDR3 sequence: CASSPTSSTDTQYF. The sequenced part of the CDR3 DNA is TGTGCCAGCAGTCCAACAAGTAGCACAGATACG. J is TRBJ2-3 and V is TRBV2; D uncertain. Read data end 3 residues before the CDR3 end; the end is taken from the germline J gene. The germline CDR1 and CDR2 sequences are SNHLY and FYNNEI. V gave up 5 bases and J gave up 0 bases, with 9 bases separating them. This CDR3 has 14 amino acids.

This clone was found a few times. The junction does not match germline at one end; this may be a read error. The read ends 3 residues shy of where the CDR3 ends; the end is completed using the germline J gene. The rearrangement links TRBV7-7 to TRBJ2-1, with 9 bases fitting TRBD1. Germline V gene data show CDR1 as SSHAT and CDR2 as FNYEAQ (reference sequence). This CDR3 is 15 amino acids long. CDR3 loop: CASSPQGAGTNEQFF. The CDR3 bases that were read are TGTGCTAGCAGCCCACAGGGGGCGGGAACAAATGAG.

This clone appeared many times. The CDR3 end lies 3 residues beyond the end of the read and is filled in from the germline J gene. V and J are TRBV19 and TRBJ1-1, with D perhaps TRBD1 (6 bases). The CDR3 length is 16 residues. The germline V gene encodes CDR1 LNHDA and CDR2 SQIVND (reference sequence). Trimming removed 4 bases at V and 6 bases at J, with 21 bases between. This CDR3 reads CASSTVRGGLSAEAFF. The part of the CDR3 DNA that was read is TGTGCCAGTAGTACGGTCAGAGGGGGTCTTTCTGCTGAA.

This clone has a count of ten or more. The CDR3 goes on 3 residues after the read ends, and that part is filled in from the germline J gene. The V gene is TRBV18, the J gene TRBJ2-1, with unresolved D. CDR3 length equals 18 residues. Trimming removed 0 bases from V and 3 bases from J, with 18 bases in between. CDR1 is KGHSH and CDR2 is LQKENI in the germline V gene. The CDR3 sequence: CASSPPLTPRNDYNEQFF. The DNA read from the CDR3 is TGTGCCAGCTCACCACCCCTTACCCCGCGGAACGACTACAATGAG.

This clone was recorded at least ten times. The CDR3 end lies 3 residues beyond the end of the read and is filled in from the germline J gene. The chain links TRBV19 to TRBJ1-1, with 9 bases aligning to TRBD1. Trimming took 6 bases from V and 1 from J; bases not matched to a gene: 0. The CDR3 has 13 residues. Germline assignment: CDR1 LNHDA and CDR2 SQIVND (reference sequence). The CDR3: CASRGQGNTEAFF. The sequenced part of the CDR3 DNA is TGTGCCAGTAGGGGACAGGGGAACACTGAA.

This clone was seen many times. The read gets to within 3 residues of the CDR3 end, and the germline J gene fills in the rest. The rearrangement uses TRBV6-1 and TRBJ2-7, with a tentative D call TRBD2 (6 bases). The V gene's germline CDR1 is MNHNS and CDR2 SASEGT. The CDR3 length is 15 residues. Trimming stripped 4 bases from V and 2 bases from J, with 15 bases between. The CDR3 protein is CASSAPGTVPYEQYF. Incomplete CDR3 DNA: TGTGCCAGCAGTGCCCCCGGGACTGTTCCCTACGAG.

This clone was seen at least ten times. The CDR3 bases that were read are TGCAGTGCTACGGACAGGGTTGGTAAA. Its protein product is CSATDRVGK. The full CDR3 protein is CSATDRVGKAFF. The J gene is TRBJ1-1, the V gene TRBV20-1, with TRBD1 identical over 8 bases. From the germline J gene comes the end of the CDR3, since the read stops 3 residues before it. The CDR3 runs to 12 residues. Germline CDR1 reads DFQATT; CDR2 reads SNEGSKA (reference sequence).

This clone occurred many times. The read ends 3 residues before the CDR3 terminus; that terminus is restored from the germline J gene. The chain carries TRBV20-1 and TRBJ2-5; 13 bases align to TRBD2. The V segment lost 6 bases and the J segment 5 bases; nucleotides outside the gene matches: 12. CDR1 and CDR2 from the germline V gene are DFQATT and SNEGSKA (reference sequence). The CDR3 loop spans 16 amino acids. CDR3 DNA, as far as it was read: TGCAGTGCCGGGAGACTAGCGGGGGGAGTGATTGAGACC. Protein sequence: CSAGRLAGGVIET. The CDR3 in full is CSAGRLAGGVIETQYF.

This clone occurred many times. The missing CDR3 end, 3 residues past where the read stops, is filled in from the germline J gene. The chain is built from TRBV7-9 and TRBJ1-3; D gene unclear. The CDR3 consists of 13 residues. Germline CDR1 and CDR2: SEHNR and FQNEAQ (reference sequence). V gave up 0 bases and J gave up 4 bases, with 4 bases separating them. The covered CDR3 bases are TGTGCCAGCAGCTTAGCAGGGGGAAACACC. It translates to CASSLAGGNT. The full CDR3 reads CASSLAGGNTIYF.

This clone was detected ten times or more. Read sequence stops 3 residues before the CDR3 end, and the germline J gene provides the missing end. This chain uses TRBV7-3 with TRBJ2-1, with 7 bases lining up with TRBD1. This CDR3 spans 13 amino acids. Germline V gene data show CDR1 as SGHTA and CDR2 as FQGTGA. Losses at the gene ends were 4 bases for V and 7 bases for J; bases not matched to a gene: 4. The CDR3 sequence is CASSYTGVNEQFF. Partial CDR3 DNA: TGTGCCAGCAGCTACACAGGGGTAAATGAG.

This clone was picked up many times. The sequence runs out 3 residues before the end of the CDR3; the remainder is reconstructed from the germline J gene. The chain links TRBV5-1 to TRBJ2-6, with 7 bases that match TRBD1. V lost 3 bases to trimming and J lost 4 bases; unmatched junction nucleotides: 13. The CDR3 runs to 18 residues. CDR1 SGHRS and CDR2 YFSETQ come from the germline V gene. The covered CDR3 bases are TGCGCCAGCAGCTCACCGACAGGGATGGTACGCGGGGCCAACGTC. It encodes CASSSPTGMVRGANV. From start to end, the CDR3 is CASSSPTGMVRGANVLTF.

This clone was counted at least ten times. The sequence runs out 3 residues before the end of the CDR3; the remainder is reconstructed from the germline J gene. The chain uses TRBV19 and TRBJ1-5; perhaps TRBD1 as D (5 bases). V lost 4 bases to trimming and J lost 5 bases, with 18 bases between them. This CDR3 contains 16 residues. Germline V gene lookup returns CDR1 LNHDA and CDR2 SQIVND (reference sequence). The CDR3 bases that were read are TGTGCCAGTAGTACCTACATGGGCAGGGTCGATCAGCCC. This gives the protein CASSTYMGRVDQP. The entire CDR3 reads CASSTYMGRVDQPQHF.

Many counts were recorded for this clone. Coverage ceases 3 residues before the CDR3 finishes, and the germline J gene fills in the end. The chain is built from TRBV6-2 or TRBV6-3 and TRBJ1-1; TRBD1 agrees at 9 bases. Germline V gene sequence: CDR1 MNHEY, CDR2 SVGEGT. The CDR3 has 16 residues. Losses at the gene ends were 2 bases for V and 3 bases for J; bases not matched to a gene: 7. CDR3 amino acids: CASSYTGGVSDTEAFF. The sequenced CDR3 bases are TGTGCCAGCAGTTACACAGGGGGCGTCTCGGACACTGAA.

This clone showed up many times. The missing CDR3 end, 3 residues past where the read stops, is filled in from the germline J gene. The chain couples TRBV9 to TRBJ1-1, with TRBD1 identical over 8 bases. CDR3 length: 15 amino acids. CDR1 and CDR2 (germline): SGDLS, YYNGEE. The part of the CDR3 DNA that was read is TGTGCCAGCAGCGTCTTGGACAGGGAGGTCCGCGGA. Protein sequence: CASSVLDREVRG. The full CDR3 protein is CASSVLDREVRGAFF. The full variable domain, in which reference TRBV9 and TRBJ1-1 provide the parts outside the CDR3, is DSGVTQTPKHLITATGQRVTLRCSPRSGDLSVYWYQQSLDQGLQFLIQYYNGEERAKGNILERFSAQQFPDLHSELNLSSLELGDSALYFCASSVLDREVRGAFFGQGTRLTVV.

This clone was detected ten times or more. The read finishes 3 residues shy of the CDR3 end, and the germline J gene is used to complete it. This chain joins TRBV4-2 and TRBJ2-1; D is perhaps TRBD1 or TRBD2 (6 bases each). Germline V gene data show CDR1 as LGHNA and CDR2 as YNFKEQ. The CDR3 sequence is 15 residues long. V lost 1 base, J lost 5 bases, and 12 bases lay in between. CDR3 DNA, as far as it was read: TGTGCCAGCAGCCAAGGAGGAGGGGGAGACAATGAG. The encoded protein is CASSQGGGGDNE. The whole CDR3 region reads CASSQGGGGDNEQFF.

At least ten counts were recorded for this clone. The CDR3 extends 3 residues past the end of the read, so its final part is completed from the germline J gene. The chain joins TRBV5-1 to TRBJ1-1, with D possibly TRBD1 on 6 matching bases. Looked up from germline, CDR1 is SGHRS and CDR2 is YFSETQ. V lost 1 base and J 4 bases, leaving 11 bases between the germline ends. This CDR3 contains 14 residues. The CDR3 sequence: CASSLQGRGTEAFF. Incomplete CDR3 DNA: TGCGCCAGCAGCTTGCAGGGGCGTGGCACTGAA.

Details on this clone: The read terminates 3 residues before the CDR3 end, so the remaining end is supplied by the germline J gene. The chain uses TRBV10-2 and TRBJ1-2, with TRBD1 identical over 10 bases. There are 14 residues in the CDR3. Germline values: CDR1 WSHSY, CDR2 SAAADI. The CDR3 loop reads CASSDDRGQRGYTF. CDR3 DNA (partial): TGCGCCAGCAGCGATGACAGGGGGCAGAGAGGC.